These 18 T cell receptor beta chains came from one sample sequenced in a study of shared clonotypes between healthy human individuals. TCRdb's copy holds only in-frame clones and misses some; the assay was immunoSEQ multiplex PCR. Of over 400,000 clones in the sample, roughly 80% were seen once. Sequencing was carried out using PBMCs. These receptors were collected from a woman aged 40 to 50 in good health. Some clones in this sample may be carry-over from other donors' samples.

The chain joins TRBV5-1 to TRBJ1-1, with 7 bases matching TRBD1. Germline trimming cut 0 bases from V and 0 bases from J; bases unmatched to any gene: 8. Germline V lookup: CDR1 SGHRS, CDR2 YFSETQ. The CDR3 sequence is 17 residues long. DNA for the CDR3: TGCGCCAGCAGCTTGGACGGGACAGCAAGAATGAACACTGAAGCTTTCTTT. It specifies CASSLDGTARMNTEAFF.

The chain has TRBV7-9 and TRBJ2-4, with 7 nucleotides matching TRBD2. CDR3 size: 18 residues. The V segment lost 5 bases and the J segment 0 bases; nucleotides outside the gene matches: 13. Per germline, CDR1 SEHNR and CDR2 FQNEAQ (reference sequence). CDR3: CASSLSPGTNVAKNIQYF. DNA for the CDR3: TGTGCCAGCAGCCTAAGCCCCGGGACTAACGTAGCCAAAAACATTCAGTACTTC.

The chain carries TRBV29-1 and TRBJ2-2; tentatively, D is TRBD2 (6 bases). Germline V CDR1 and CDR2: SQVTM, ANQGSEA. Trimming stripped 7 bases from V and 2 bases from J, with 20 bases between. There are 16 residues in the CDR3. The chain's CDR3 is CSAIPSGRENTGELFF. CDR3 in DNA: TGCAGCGCCATACCGAGTGGGCGGGAAAACACCGGGGAGCTGTTTTTT.

This rearrangement joins TRBV4-2 to TRBJ1-1, with TRBD1 identical over 8 bases. Germline CDR1 and CDR2: LGHNA and YNFKEQ. The CDR3 contains 17 residues. Germline trimming cut 0 bases from V and 0 bases from J; bases unmatched to any gene: 6. Here the CDR3 reads CASSQDRQGPLNTEAFF. DNA for the CDR3: TGTGCCAGCAGCCAAGACAGACAGGGGCCGCTGAACACTGAAGCTTTCTTT.

This chain connects TRBV7-3 to TRBJ2-7, with TRBD1 identical over 9 bases. CDR3 length equals 17 residues. Germline V gene data show CDR1 as SGHTA and CDR2 as FQGTGA. J gave up 0 bases and V 1 base, and 7 bases lay outside the gene matches. The chain's CDR3 is CASSLIVGTGLSYEQYF. DNA for the CDR3: TGTGCCAGCAGCTTAATAGTCGGGACAGGGCTCTCCTACGAGCAGTACTTC.

This clone was observed a handful of times. The chain links TRBV9 to TRBJ1-1, with unresolved D. CDR1 and CDR2 from the germline V gene are SGDLS and YYNGEE. There are 14 residues in the CDR3. Deletions cut 0 bases from V and 0 bases from J, with 6 bases between. As DNA, the CDR3 is TGTGCCAGCAGCGTAGGGGATATGAACACTGAAGCTTTCTTT. Protein product: CASSVGDMNTEAFF.

This clone was recorded a few times. The chain is built from TRBV5-1 and TRBJ2-3, with 14 bases identical to TRBD2. Germline trimming cut 3 bases from V and 5 bases from J; bases unmatched to any gene: 5. Germline-derived CDR1 and CDR2 are SGHRS and YFSETQ. CDR3 length: 16 amino acids. The CDR3 is CASSSGTSGSGDTQYF. Here the CDR3 DNA reads TGCGCCAGCAGCTCCGGGACTAGCGGGAGTGGAGATACGCAGTATTTT.

In its sample, this clone was seen a few times. The rearrangement joins TRBV19 to TRBJ2-7; D call uncertain. V was clipped by 1 base and J by 0 bases, with 7 bases between them. The CDR3 has 14 amino acids. Germline CDR1 reads LNHDA; CDR2 reads SQIVND (reference sequence). CDR3 protein: CASSIGGDSYEQYF. CDR3 coding DNA: TGTGCCAGTAGTATAGGAGGAGACTCCTACGAGCAGTACTTC.

The V call is TRBV30, the J call TRBJ2-5; 7 bases are a match to TRBD2. This CDR3 is built from 13 residues. Germline trimming cut 5 bases from V and 2 bases from J; bases unmatched to any gene: 5. Germline V lookup: CDR1 GTSNPN, CDR2 SVGIG (reference sequence). The CDR3 DNA reads as TGTGCCTGGTCGGGAGCGGGACAAGAGACCCAGTACTTC. Amino acids: CAWSGAGQETQYF.

The chain combines TRBV19 with TRBJ2-7; 8 bases are a match to TRBD1. Trimming at V came to 4 bases and at J to 5 bases, leaving 4 bases not matched to a gene. Looked up from germline, CDR1 is LNHDA and CDR2 is SQIVND (reference sequence). This CDR3 comprises 13 residues. Here the CDR3 DNA reads TGTGCCAGTAGTAAGGACAGGGTAGACGAGCAGTACTTC. It specifies CASSKDRVDEQYF.

This clone showed up just once. V usage is TRBV19 and J usage is TRBJ2-5; no definite D call. The CDR3 sequence is 15 residues long. The germline V and J ends were trimmed by 2 bases and 1 base, with 11 bases remaining between them. CDR1 LNHDA and CDR2 SQIVND come from the germline V gene (reference sequence). CDR3 residues: CASSISRQSQETQYF. The CDR3 nucleotides read TGTGCCAGTAGTATATCTCGGCAGAGCCAAGAGACCCAGTACTTC.

This chain connects TRBV10-3 to TRBJ1-3; 10 positions agree with TRBD1. The CDR3 has 19 amino acids. Germline CDR1 ENHRY, CDR2 SYGVKD. V trimming: 4 bases; J trimming: 0 bases; junction bases outside the gene matches: 12. The CDR3 coding sequence is TGTGCCATCAGTGGGCCTTCTCGACAGGGGGCGAGCTCTGGAAACACCATATATTTT. Translation gives CAISGPSRQGASSGNTIYF.

This chain links TRBV7-9 with TRBJ1-1, with 8 bases matching TRBD1. The J segment lost 2 bases and the V segment lost 2 bases, leaving 7 bases of the junction unmatched. The CDR3 sequence is 16 residues long. The germline V gene encodes CDR1 SEHNR and CDR2 FQNEAQ (reference sequence). CDR3: CASSLRSAGGNTEAFF. The CDR3 DNA follows: TGTGCCAGCAGCTTAAGGTCCGCAGGGGGCAACACTGAAGCTTTCTTT.

The chain has TRBV1 and TRBJ2-1; the table's TRBD2 call for D was not verified on the DNA. TRBV1 is a recognized pseudogene. The CDR3 is 17 amino acids. The CDR3 protein is CTSSQGVVLAYLWEQFF. DNA of the CDR3: TGCACCAGCAGCCAAGGGGTGGTACTAGCCTATCTCTGGGAGCAGTTCTTC.

The chain couples TRBV7-9 to TRBJ1-1, with 8 positions matching TRBD1. The V gene's germline CDR1 is SEHNR and CDR2 FQNEAQ (reference sequence). This CDR3 region has 16 residues. J lost 1 base, V lost 5 bases, and 9 bases had no gene match. The DNA of the CDR3 is TGTGCCAGCAGCCCCACAGGGGGGGACAGGAACACTGAAGCTTTCTTT. Translated, it gives CASSPTGGDRNTEAFF. Combining the CDR3 with reference TRBV7-9 and TRBJ1-1 gives the whole variable domain DTGVSQNPRHKITKRGQNVTFRCDPISEHNRLYWYRQTLGQGPEFLTYFQNEAQLEKSRLLSDRFSAERPKGSFSTLEIQRTEQGDSAMYLCASSPTGGDRNTEAFFGQGTRLTVV.

The chain couples TRBV7-2 to TRBJ2-3; D not certain. The CDR3 loop spans 13 amino acids. Between the trimmed V and J ends, which lost 6 bases and 3 bases, there was a span of 10 bases. Germline V gene sequence: CDR1 SGHTA, CDR2 FQGNSA. This chain's CDR3 is CASRSERTDTQYF. DNA of the CDR3: TGTGCCAGCAGATCCGAGAGGACAGATACGCAGTATTTT.

The rearrangement joins TRBV2 to TRBJ1-2; D not certain. This CDR3 is 12 amino acids long. Germline CDR1 is SNHLY and CDR2 is FYNNEI. Trimming pared 1 base from V and 3 bases from J, leaving 3 bases between. CDR3 sequence (DNA): TGTGCCAGCAGTGAAGGGTACTATGGCTACACCTTC. Translation: CASSEGYYGYTF.

This clone has just a few counts. The chain employs TRBV28 and TRBJ1-2; the match to TRBD1 covers 8 bases. CDR3 size: 12 residues. CDR1 and CDR2 from the germline V gene are MDHEN and SYDVKM. Trimming at V came to 6 bases and at J to 8 bases, leaving 5 bases not matched to a gene. The chain's CDR3 is CASSLQGDGYTF. For the CDR3, the DNA is TGTGCCAGCAGCCTACAGGGGGACGGCTACACCTTC.